What follows are 5 T cell receptor beta chains derived from one specimen sequenced in a study of shared clonotypes between healthy human individuals. Positively selected for CCR7, the CD45RO-negative cells used as naive CD8 cells excluded terminally differentiated effector memory CD45RA+ cells. Clones were read by immunoSEQ multiplex PCR, and TCRdb kept only the in-frame ones, dropping some. Here the sample spans about 2.2 million clones, just over 90% being singletons. The sequenced sample was naive CD8+ T cells from PBMCs. Source of these receptors: a man aged 18 to 30 in good health. Some clones in this sample may be carry-over from other donors' samples.

The CDR3 here is CASSEFTFSSYNEQFF. The CDR3 region has the DNA TGTGCCAGCAGTGAATTTACCTTTAGCTCCTACAATGAGCAGTTCTTC. The V gene is TRBV6-1, the J gene TRBJ2-1, with D uncertain. CDR1 MNHNS and CDR2 SASEGT come from the germline V gene. This CDR3 spans 16 amino acids. The ends were cut back, 2 bases at V and 0 bases at J, with 11 bases in the middle.

The V call is TRBV19, the J call TRBJ2-2; D is undetermined. V was trimmed by 5 bases and J by 6 bases, leaving 19 bases between them. This CDR3 spans 16 amino acids. CDR1 is LNHDA and CDR2 is SQIVND in the germline V gene (reference sequence). The CDR3 coding sequence is TGTGCCAGTAGTGGTTGGACCGCACCGGCTCCCGGGGAGCTGTTTTTT. It specifies CASSGWTAPAPGELFF.

The gene calls are TRBV27 and TRBJ2-1, with 8 bases lining up with TRBD1. V shed 7 bases and J 5 bases; nucleotides not matched to a gene: 10. Germline loops: CDR1 MNHEY, CDR2 SMNVEV (reference sequence). This CDR3 contains 15 residues. The CDR3 spells CASKVRDRLHNEQFF. CDR3 bases: TGTGCCAGCAAAGTCCGGGACAGGCTTCACAATGAGCAGTTCTTC.

This clone showed up just once. In DNA, the CDR3 is TGTGCCAGCAAGTCGCGAGATACGCAGTATTTT. Translating it yields CASKSRDTQYF. The J gene is TRBJ2-3, the V gene TRBV7-2; D unresolved. The V end lost 7 bases, the J end lost 5 bases, and 7 bases lay between the germline ends. CDR1 and CDR2 (germline): SGHTA, FQGNSA. The CDR3 is made up of 11 amino acids.

The chain recombines TRBV13 with TRBJ2-1; D is ambiguous. Trimming cost V 4 bases and J 5 bases, with 15 bases left between them. The CDR3 has 15 amino acids. Per the germline V gene, CDR1 is PRHDT and CDR2 is FYEKMQ (reference sequence). CDR3 in amino acids: CASSSHLNTNNEQFF. CDR3 DNA sequence: TGTGCCAGCAGCTCCCATTTAAACACGAACAATGAGCAGTTCTTC.